The source of this T cell receptor beta chain is a study of blood T cell repertoires in COVID-19. Study-wide background: Researchers got acute and convalescent COVID-19 samples from the United States, Italy and Spain. Sources were T cells, B-cell-depleted T cells, or PBMCs; the material itself was cDNA or gDNA.

The V gene's germline CDR1 is SNHLY and CDR2 FYNNEI. This CDR3 contains 20 residues. Losses at the gene ends were 5 bases for V and 0 bases for J; bases not matched to a gene: 16. Produced via immunoSEQ multiplex PCR; TCRdb's table is partial and in-frame only. This table has 200,000 to 250,000 clones, roughly 90% appearing once. This clonotype was obtained from a woman between 25 and 40 years old with acute COVID-19. The chain is built from TRBV2 and TRBJ1-5; 10 bases map to TRBD1. Sequencing input: PBMCs or T cells enriched from blood (not recorded which). CDR3 loop: CASSPIDGQGVSYSNQPQHF. The CDR3 DNA follows: TGTGCCAGCAGTCCTATCGACGGACAGGGGGTCTCCTATAGCAATCAGCCCCAGCATTTT.